The 10 T cell receptor beta chains below all came from one sample that was sequenced in a study of T cells in Graves' hyperthyroidism and ophthalmopathy (dated by TCRdb to 2018 to 2020). Library generation was performed with multiplex PCR. Sequencing took place on an Illumina HiSeq 2000. The TCR beta CDR3 regions were amplified from the RNA transcripts. The first round of RT-PCR for the TCR CDR3 was performed with the HTBI primer set and the Qiagen OneStep RT-PCR kit. TCRdb passed the public sequencing reads through fastp at Q25 and MiXCR, retaining productive beta sequences. Duplicate CDR3 protein sequences are folded into a single record with the most common DNA and genes. The sample has some 650,000 distinct CDR3 sequences on record, 16% of them singletons. The ten biggest clones cover around 3.5% of the sample. Sequencing was carried out using blood. The receptors come from a woman in her 40s with Graves' ophthalmopathy.

This clonotype was seen repeatedly, ten times or more. The chain joins TRBV5-1 to TRBJ1-1; weak D call: TRBD1 (6 bases). CDR1 SGHRS and CDR2 YFSETQ come from the germline V gene. The CDR3 contains 15 residues. The ends were cut back, 4 bases at V and 6 bases at J, with 19 bases in the middle. The CDR3: CASSILHRETAEAFF. The CDR3 bases are TGCGCCAGCAGCATCTTACACAGGGAAACAGCTGAAGCTTTCTTT.

This rearrangement joins TRBV14 to TRBJ1-4; 10 positions match TRBD1. The V segment lost 4 bases and the J segment 3 bases; nucleotides outside the gene matches: 2. Germline assignment: CDR1 SGHDN and CDR2 FVKESK. This CDR3 has 15 residues. The CDR3: CASSRQGAANEKLFF. Written as DNA, the CDR3 is TGTGCCAGCAGCCGACAGGGGGCTGCTAATGAAAAACTGTTTTTT.

The gene calls are TRBV7-3 and TRBJ2-6; TRBD2 aligns across 7 bases. CDR3 size: 15 residues. J was trimmed by 3 bases and V by 5 bases; bases with no gene match: 4. CDR1 and CDR2 (germline): SGHTA, FQGTGA. The CDR3: CASSPRGGGANVLTF. The DNA of the CDR3 is TGTGCCAGCAGCCCGCGCGGGGGTGGGGCCAACGTCCTGACTTTC.

This clonotype has just a few counts. The chain recombines TRBV5-1 with TRBJ1-3, with TRBD1 as a possible D gene (6 bases). Trimming pared 0 bases from V and 1 base from J, leaving 8 bases between. CDR1 and CDR2 (germline): SGHRS, YFSETQ. This CDR3 contains 15 residues. The CDR3 DNA sequence: TGCGCCAGCAGCTTGGACAGGGCGTCTGGAAACACCATATATTTT. It yields the protein CASSLDRASGNTIYF.

This clonotype has ten or more counts. The V gene is TRBV11-3, the J gene TRBJ1-1; D ambiguous. The germline V and J ends were trimmed by 3 bases and 5 bases, with 13 bases remaining between them. CDR3 length: 14 residues. Germline V lookup: CDR1 SGHNT, CDR2 YENEEA. The CDR3: CASSLSGVRTEAFF. CDR3 DNA sequence: TGTGCCAGCAGCTTGAGCGGGGTAAGGACTGAAGCTTTCTTT.

The J gene is TRBJ2-3, the V gene TRBV7-3; 11 bases match TRBD2. Trimming at V came to 5 bases and at J to 6 bases, leaving 7 bases not matched to a gene. CDR1 and CDR2 from the germline V gene are SGHTA and FQGTGA. There are 15 residues in the CDR3. The CDR3 DNA follows: TGTGCCAGCAGCATAGCGGGAGGGCCTGGGGATACGCAGTATTTT. It codes for CASSIAGGPGDTQYF.

This clonotype was seen more than once but under ten times. The chain uses TRBV7-9 and TRBJ2-7, with D unclear. The CDR3 has 13 amino acids. Trimming left V 6 bases short and J 0 bases short, with 9 bases between. Germline CDR1 reads SEHNR; CDR2 reads FQNEAQ (reference sequence). The chain's CDR3 is CASSIPPSYEQYF. Here the CDR3 DNA reads TGTGCCAGCAGTATCCCTCCCTCCTACGAGCAGTACTTC. Looking up the rest from reference TRBV7-9 and TRBJ2-7 gives the full variable domain: DTGVSQNPRHKITKRGQNVTFRCDPISEHNRLYWYRQTLGQGPEFLTYFQNEAQLEKSRLLSDRFSAERPKGSFSTLEIQRTEQGDSAMYLCASSIPPSYEQYFGPGTRLTVT.

This clonotype was detected many times. J is TRBJ1-5 and V is TRBV2, with a weak D call TRBD1 (5 bases). Per germline, CDR1 SNHLY and CDR2 FYNNEI. The CDR3 loop spans 14 amino acids. Trimming stripped 2 bases from V and 7 bases from J, with 12 bases between. The CDR3 bases are TGTGCCAGCAGTGAACAGGGATCGTACCAGCCCCAGCATTTT. Translated, it gives CASSEQGSYQPQHF.

Many counts were recorded for this clonotype. This chain joins TRBV19 and TRBJ2-5; maybe TRBD1 (7 bases). This CDR3 comprises 14 residues. The germline V gene encodes CDR1 LNHDA and CDR2 SQIVND (reference sequence). The ends were cut back, 5 bases at V and 1 base at J, with 11 bases in the middle. The CDR3 nucleotides read TGTGCCAGTAGTGGCGGGACAGCCCAAGAGACCCAGTACTTC. Protein product: CASSGGTAQETQYF.

This clonotype was counted between two and nine times. The rearrangement links TRBV7-2 to TRBJ2-7, with TRBD2 matching 8 bases. From germline, CDR1 is SGHTA and CDR2 FQGNSA. The CDR3 contains 16 residues. With 1 base clipped from V and 1 base from J, the junction kept 6 bases outside the gene matches. The CDR3 here is CASSLGWLAGSYEQYF. Here the CDR3 DNA reads TGTGCCAGCAGCTTAGGTTGGTTAGCGGGGTCCTACGAGCAGTACTTC.